What follows are 16 T cell receptor beta chains derived from one specimen sequenced in a study of T cell responses to AZD1222 COVID-19 vaccine (dated by TCRdb to the early 2020s). Library prep was done by the immunoSEQ multiplex PCR assay. In TCRdb, the immuneACCESS table is reduced to in-frame sequences with V and J assigned. These tables do not hold every clone; where another copy was compared, an unresolved V gene accounts for under half, and the others remain unexplained. Counted in this sample were some 98,000 clones; roughly 84% of them appeared once. More than 10% of the sample is held by the ten biggest clonotypes. Read against the paper, the sample's time point label means: baseline before first vaccination. Sequenced here: peripheral blood, sampled on day 0 of AZD1222 vaccination. The receptors originated from an adult in good health.

This chain connects TRBV2 to TRBJ2-7; 12 bases are a match to TRBD1. Germline CDR1 SNHLY, CDR2 FYNNEI. The CDR3 has 16 residues. V was pared by 6 bases and J by 5 bases, with 11 bases of the junction left unmatched. Here the CDR3 DNA reads TGTGCCAGCAGCCGGGACAGGGGGCGTATCGAGGACGAGCAGTACTTC. This gives the protein CASSRDRGRIEDEQYF.

The chain links TRBV7-9 to TRBJ2-3; tentatively, D is TRBD1 or TRBD2 (6 bases each). The CDR3 extends over 16 amino acids. Trimming stripped 6 bases from V and 0 bases from J, with 16 bases between. CDR1 is SEHNR, CDR2 FQNEAQ, per germline (reference sequence). CDR3 sequence (DNA): TGTGCCAGCAGTCGAGGCGGAGGGGGTAGCACAGATACGCAGTATTTT. This sequence encodes CASSRGGGGSTDTQYF. Drawing the rest from reference TRBV7-9 and TRBJ2-3, the complete variable domain is DTGVSQNPRHKITKRGQNVTFRCDPISEHNRLYWYRQTLGQGPEFLTYFQNEAQLEKSRLLSDRFSAERPKGSFSTLEIQRTEQGDSAMYLCASSRGGGGSTDTQYFGPGTRLTVL.

This chain links TRBV18 with TRBJ1-6; no clear D. V was trimmed by 3 bases and J by 0 bases, leaving 12 bases between them. This CDR3 is built from 17 residues. The germline gives CDR1 KGHSH, CDR2 LQKENI. The CDR3 here is CASSPSPGSSYNSPLHF. The CDR3, as DNA: TGTGCCAGCTCACCCTCGCCGGGCAGCTCCTATAATTCACCCCTCCACTTT.

The rearrangement uses TRBV4-1 and TRBJ2-7; D is perhaps TRBD1 (7 bases). The germline CDR1 and CDR2 sequences are MGHRA and YSYEKL. Trimming removed 5 bases from V and 2 bases from J, with 19 bases in between. The CDR3 runs to 16 residues. This CDR3 is CASSKGGQMEAYEQYF. CDR3 DNA: TGCGCCAGCAGCAAGGGGGGACAGATGGAGGCCTACGAGCAGTACTTC.

This chain links TRBV10-1 with TRBJ2-5; 8 nucleotides line up with TRBD2. CDR3 size: 16 residues. V was pared by 3 bases and J by 5 bases, with 11 bases of the junction left unmatched. Germline values: CDR1 WNHNN, CDR2 SYGVQD (reference sequence). The CDR3 DNA reads TGCGCCAGCAGTGATCCCTCCTCTAGCGGGCGGGAGACCCAGTACTTC. It yields the protein CASSDPSSSGRETQYF.

The chain carries TRBV7-2 and TRBJ2-7, with a possible D match to TRBD2 (6 bases). Germline loops: CDR1 SGHTA, CDR2 FQGNSA. This CDR3 is 18 amino acids long. Between the trimmed V and J ends, which lost 2 bases and 2 bases, there was a span of 22 bases. The CDR3 bases are TGTGCCAGCAGCTTAAGGTCAGTCATAGGAGGGGCCACCTACGAGCAGTACTTC. Residues: CASSLRSVIGGATYEQYF. The full variable domain, rest sourced from reference TRBV7-2 and TRBJ2-7, is GAGVSQSPSNKVTEKGKDVELRCDPISGHTALYWYRQSLGQGLEFLIYFQGNSAPDKSGLPSDRFSAERTGGSVSTLTIQRTQQEDSAVYLCASSLRSVIGGATYEQYFGPGTRLTVT.

This clone was observed a single time. The chain recombines TRBV5-4 with TRBJ2-5; 7 bases are a match to TRBD2. Germline V lookup: CDR1 SGHNT, CDR2 YYREEE (reference sequence). The CDR3 spans 15 residues. V shed 0 bases, J shed 0 bases, and the junction held 2 bases outside the gene matches. The CDR3 reads CASSLVGRYQETQYF. Here the CDR3 DNA reads TGTGCCAGCAGCTTGGTCGGGAGGTACCAAGAGACCCAGTACTTC. Based on the CDR3 plus reference TRBV5-4 and TRBJ2-5, the full variable domain is ETGVTQSPTHLIKTRGQQVTLRCSSQSGHNTVSWYQQALGQGPQFIFQYYREEENGRGNFPPRFSGLQFPNYSSELNVNALELDDSALYLCASSLVGRYQETQYFGPGTRLLVL.

The genes are TRBV2 and TRBJ2-2; TRBD1 is a possible D gene (7 bases). The CDR3 runs to 14 residues. The germline V and J ends were trimmed by 6 bases and 3 bases, with 11 bases remaining between them. Germline V CDR1 and CDR2: SNHLY, FYNNEI. In nucleotides, the CDR3 is TGTGCCAGCAGCTCCAGGGGGGACACCGGGGAGCTGTTTTTT. Its translation: CASSSRGDTGELFF.

The table lists this clone with a count of one. V usage is TRBV10-3 and J usage is TRBJ2-1; 8 bases map to TRBD2. CDR1 and CDR2 (germline): ENHRY, SYGVKD. After removal of 0 bases from V and 0 bases from J, the junction contained 7 bases not matched to a gene. The CDR3 runs 18 residues. CDR3 in amino acids: CAISESTGGRGSYNEQFF. The CDR3 nucleotides read TGTGCCATCAGTGAGTCGACGGGGGGGAGAGGCTCCTACAATGAGCAGTTCTTC.

CDR3 coding DNA: TGTGCCTCCTTCACCCGGACAGGCTATGGCTACACCTTC. Translation gives CASFTRTGYGYTF. The gene calls are TRBV30 and TRBJ1-2; the match to TRBD1 covers 7 bases. This CDR3 has 13 amino acids. The trim removed 7 bases at V and 4 bases at J, leaving 9 bases unmatched. CDR1 and CDR2 (germline): GTSNPN, SVGIG (reference sequence).

The rearrangement uses TRBV2 and TRBJ1-2; TRBD1 matches at 10 bases. Germline loops: CDR1 SNHLY, CDR2 FYNNEI. Trimming cost V 7 bases and J 6 bases; bases outside gene matches: 2. This CDR3 is 12 amino acids long. As DNA, the CDR3 is TGTGCCAGCACCGGACAGGGGGATGGCTACACCTTC. Its protein is CASTGQGDGYTF.

The rearrangement links TRBV6-1 to TRBJ1-2; 10 bases line up with TRBD1. From germline, CDR1 is MNHNS and CDR2 SASEGT. The V and J ends lost 4 bases and 4 bases, in that order; junction bases with no gene match: 12. The CDR3 runs 17 residues. CDR3: CASSGMTGGVGVYGYTF. The CDR3, as DNA: TGTGCCAGCAGTGGGATGACAGGGGGCGTGGGGGTCTATGGCTACACCTTC.

This chain connects TRBV7-3 to TRBJ2-7, with D tentatively TRBD2 (7 bases). The CDR3 length is 13 residues. The V end lost 5 bases, the J end lost 5 bases, and 13 bases lay between the germline ends. Germline V gene lookup returns CDR1 SGHTA and CDR2 FQGTGA. In nucleotides, the CDR3 is TGTGCCAGCAGCCAGGGGCGGGGGAACGAGCAGTACTTC. Its protein product is CASSQGRGNEQYF.

The chain uses TRBV7-9 and TRBJ2-5; the D gene is possibly TRBD1 (6 bases). Germline loops: CDR1 SEHNR, CDR2 FQNEAQ (reference sequence). This CDR3 spans 17 amino acids. Deletions cut 5 bases from V and 1 base from J, with 20 bases between. The CDR3 is CASSPTHDRFGQETQYF. CDR3 in DNA: TGTGCCAGCAGCCCGACCCACGACAGGTTCGGCCAAGAGACCCAGTACTTC.

The chain links TRBV30 to TRBJ2-1; D perhaps matches TRBD1 (6 bases). Trimming pared 5 bases from V and 6 bases from J, leaving 11 bases between. Germline assignment: CDR1 GTSNPN and CDR2 SVGIG (reference sequence). There are 12 residues in the CDR3. CDR3 in DNA: TGTGCCTGGTCGCCACAGGGCAATGAGCAGTTCTTC. This codes for CAWSPQGNEQFF.

This chain uses TRBV9 with TRBJ2-1; D call uncertain. Deletions cut 0 bases from V and 5 bases from J, with 6 bases between. Germline V gene data show CDR1 as SGDLS and CDR2 as YYNGEE. The CDR3 length is 13 residues. CDR3 sequence reads: CASSVAGHNEQFF. In nucleotides, the CDR3 is TGTGCCAGCAGCGTAGCGGGCCACAATGAGCAGTTCTTC.